This TCR beta chain was sequenced for a study of PD-1 blockade in classical Hodgkin lymphoma. Points from the study as a whole: The study found that TCR diversity rose significantly by C4D1 in CD4+ but not CD8+ cells.

Assay used: immunoSEQ multiplex PCR; TCRdb lists only in-frame clones, some missing. The profile shows more than 25,000 clones, approximately 80% of them singletons. All trial patients relapsed after autologous stem cell transplantation. Best overall response was complete response, partial response or progressive disease in these relapsed/refractory classical Hodgkin lymphoma patients. This clone is a singleton in its sample. Its antigen is not known. V trimming: 5 bases; J trimming: 2 bases; junction bases outside the gene matches: 3. Germline V gene lookup returns CDR1 SGHDT and CDR2 YYEEEE. The CDR3 is 14 residues long.

The sample consisted of peripheral blood mononuclear cells (PBMCs), taken before the second cycle of nivolumab. The J gene is TRBJ1-5, the V gene TRBV5-6; 8 nucleotides match TRBD1. This TCR was sampled from a human donor with classical Hodgkin lymphoma. The CDR3 DNA reads TGTGCCAGCAGTCCGGGACAGGGCAATCAGCCCCAGCATTTT. Translated: CASSPGQGNQPQHF.